The next 4 T cell receptor beta chains were all read from a single sample in a study of blood T cells in healthy people across ages. Alongside a J-beta primer mix, a sample-barcoded 5' primer served in a second PCR lasting about 7 to 12 cycles. TCRdb re-called the 5' RACE reads through MiXCR, storing one row per CDR3 protein. This table holds 980,000 or so distinct CDR3 sequences, around 48% found once. The sequenced sample was blood. These receptors were obtained from a man between 25 and 39 years old in good health.

In DNA, the CDR3 is TGCGCCAGCAGCTCTAGCCCTAGTGATACGCAGTATTTT. It yields the protein CASSSSPSDTQYF. The V and J genes are TRBV5-1 and TRBJ2-3, with D possibly TRBD2 on 5 matching bases. The germline V gene has CDR1 SGHRS and CDR2 YFSETQ. The CDR3 consists of 13 residues. V lost 3 bases and J 6 bases, leaving 11 bases between the germline ends.

This chain joins TRBV4-1 and TRBJ1-5; no reliable D call. Germline V gene lookup returns CDR1 MGHRA and CDR2 YSYEKL. The CDR3 extends over 17 amino acids. V was clipped by 2 bases and J by 2 bases, with 16 bases between them. CDR3 in DNA: TGCGCCAGCAGCCAACCGGGCTCCCGAGAGGGCAATCAGCCCCAGCATTTT. As protein: CASSQPGSREGNQPQHF.

The V call is TRBV18, the J call TRBJ1-5, with unresolved D. The germline gives CDR1 KGHSH, CDR2 LQKENI. The CDR3 runs to 16 residues. The germline V and J ends were trimmed by 3 bases and 0 bases, with 12 bases remaining between them. CDR3 loop: CASSPNEAGSNQPQHF. The CDR3 DNA sequence: TGTGCCAGCTCACCCAATGAGGCCGGTAGCAATCAGCCCCAGCATTTT. The full variable domain, with the rest looked up from reference TRBV18 and TRBJ1-5, is NAGVMQNPRHLVRRRGQEARLRCSPMKGHSHVYWYRQLPEEGLKFMVYLQKENIIDESGMPKERFSAEFPKEGPSILRIQQVVRGDSAAYFCASSPNEAGSNQPQHFGDGTRLSIL.

The chain employs TRBV27 and TRBJ2-2, with D unresolved. The CDR3 sequence is 13 residues long. Germline V gene data show CDR1 as MNHEY and CDR2 as SMNVEV (reference sequence). Trimming took 6 bases from V and 8 from J, leaving 13 bases between them. CDR3 loop: CASRYLFQGELFF. In DNA, the CDR3 is TGTGCCAGCAGGTACCTCTTCCAAGGGGAGCTGTTTTTT.